The clone carrying this TCR beta chain turned up a few times. Method: immunoSEQ multiplex PCR; TCRdb's copy keeps in-frame clones and lacks some. The data show roughly 230,000 clones, with approximately 86% seen just once and less than 6.5% held by the top ten. Germline V gene lookup returns CDR1 SNHLY and CDR2 FYNNEI. Trimming took off 1 base at V and 6 bases at J, with 17 bases between the two ends. The CDR3 runs to 16 residues. This entry comes from a study of blood T cell repertoires in COVID-19. The J gene is TRBJ2-3, the V gene TRBV2; D unresolved. This TCR was recovered from a human donor in a cohort sampled during active COVID-19. The sample consisted of peripheral blood. CDR3 nucleotide sequence: TGTGCCAGCAGTGAAGTCCCGATTAAAGTTGCGGATACGCAGTATTTT. Amino acids: CASSEVPIKVADTQYF.